This TCR beta chain was profiled in a study of cytomegalovirus exposure and HLA in healthy donors. At the level of the study: As released early, the data held 65 million to 90 million unique TCRs from HLA-typed donors. Study-wide results and caveats: TCR beta chains associated with HLA were, in a later analysis, more clonally expanded than equally common others. According to the study, around 180 TCR beta chains were cytomegalovirus-associated.

Primers: 60 Vbeta forward and 13 Jbeta reverse. This table comes from immunoSEQ multiplex PCR, and its TCRdb copy is limited to in-frame clones, with some not included. This sample has around 110,000 clones, with 75% to 85% found just once. In regard to this clone: Its antigen is still unknown.

Sample: PBMCs. This TCR derives from a woman between 18 and 29 years old in good health and CMV-seropositive.

CDR3 amino acids: CASSPTSGSGETQYF. CDR3 nucleotide sequence: TGTGCCAGCAGCCCGACTAGCGGGAGTGGAGAGACCCAGTACTTC. V is TRBV5-4 and J is TRBJ2-5; 12 bases agree with TRBD2. Germline V gene sequence: CDR1 SGHNT, CDR2 YYREEE (reference sequence). V was clipped by 4 bases and J by 4 bases; unmatched bases: 5. The length of the CDR3 is 15 residues. The full variable domain, completed using reference TRBV5-4 and TRBJ2-5, is ETGVTQSPTHLIKTRGQQVTLRCSSQSGHNTVSWYQQALGQGPQFIFQYYREEENGRGNFPPRFSGLQFPNYSSELNVNALELDDSALYLCASSPTSGSGETQYFGPGTRLLVL.